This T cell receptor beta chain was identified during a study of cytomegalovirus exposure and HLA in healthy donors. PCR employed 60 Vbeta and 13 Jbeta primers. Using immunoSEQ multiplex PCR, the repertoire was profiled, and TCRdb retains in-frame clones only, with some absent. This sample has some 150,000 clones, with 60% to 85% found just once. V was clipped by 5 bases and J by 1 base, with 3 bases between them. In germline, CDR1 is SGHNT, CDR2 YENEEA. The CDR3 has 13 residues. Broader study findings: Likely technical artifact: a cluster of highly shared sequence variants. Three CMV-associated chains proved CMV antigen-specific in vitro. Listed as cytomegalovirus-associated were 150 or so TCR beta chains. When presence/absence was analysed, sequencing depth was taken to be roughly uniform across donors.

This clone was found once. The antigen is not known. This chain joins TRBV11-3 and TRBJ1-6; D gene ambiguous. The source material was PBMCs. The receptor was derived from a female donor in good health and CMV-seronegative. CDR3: CASSRSYNSPLHF. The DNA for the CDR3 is TGTGCCAGCAGCCGTTCCTATAATTCACCCCTCCACTTT.